The 6 T cell receptor beta chains presented below share a single source sample, sequenced in a study of immune characterization of retroperitoneal liposarcoma. TCRdb re-called the PCR reads with MiXCR, one entry per CDR3 protein. The sample shows about 10,000 distinct CDR3 sequences, 45% to 50% of them seen only once. Sequenced sample: tumor tissue. These receptors originate from a female donor with retroperitoneal liposarcoma.

J is TRBJ1-1 and V is TRBV12-3 or TRBV12-4; D remains ambiguous. The length of the CDR3 is 13 residues. V was pared by 3 bases and J by 1 base, with 6 bases between. The CDR3 loop reads CASSLKGNTEAFF. The CDR3 region has the DNA TGTGCCAGCAGTTTGAAAGGGAACACTGAAGCTTTCTTT.

The V gene is TRBV6-1, the J gene TRBJ2-5; no clear D gene. V was trimmed by 5 bases and J by 0 bases, leaving 7 bases between them. The CDR3 contains 13 residues. The germline V gene encodes CDR1 MNHNS and CDR2 SASEGT. Here the CDR3 reads CASSHPYQETQYF. The CDR3 DNA is TGTGCCAGCAGTCACCCGTACCAAGAGACCCAGTACTTC.

This chain links TRBV7-2 with TRBJ2-5, with D possibly being TRBD1 (6 bases). With the DNA end fitting TRBJ2-7 better, the J assignment may be wrong. CDR1 and CDR2 from the germline V gene are SGHTA and FQGNSA. The CDR3 is 15 amino acids. The CDR3 spells CASSRGRGPFYEQYF. DNA of the CDR3: TGTGCCAGCAGCCGGGGCAGGGGACCCTTCTACGAGCAGTACTTC.

The genes are TRBV6-1 and TRBJ2-5, with 12 bases fitting TRBD2. The CDR3 is 19 residues long. J was trimmed by 5 bases and V by 3 bases; bases with no gene match: 16. Germline V gene sequence: CDR1 MNHNS, CDR2 SASEGT. The CDR3: CASSEGLSSSGRARETQYF. The CDR3 nucleotides are TGTGCCAGCAGTGAGGGCCTATCTTCTAGCGGGAGGGCCCGGGAGACCCAGTACTTC.

This clonotype was counted only a few times. The rearrangement joins TRBV6-5 to TRBJ2-5; 10 positions match TRBD1. The length of the CDR3 is 17 residues. The germline V gene encodes CDR1 MNHEY and CDR2 SVGAGI. Losses at the gene ends were 2 bases for V and 5 bases for J; bases not matched to a gene: 11. Written as DNA, the CDR3 is TGTGCCAGCAGTTACAACGGCGCGACAGGGGGCCGGGAGACCCAGTACTTC. Translation: CASSYNGATGGRETQYF.

The chain recombines TRBV7-2 with TRBJ2-1, with a tentative D call TRBD2 (6 bases). Between the trimmed V and J ends, which lost 4 bases and 5 bases, there was a span of 15 bases. The CDR3 runs to 15 residues. Germline CDR1 and CDR2: SGHTA and FQGNSA. This chain's CDR3 is CASSWDWRTNNEQFF. CDR3 nucleotides: TGTGCCAGCAGCTGGGACTGGAGAACTAACAATGAGCAGTTCTTC.